These 3 T cell receptor beta chains came from one sample sequenced in a study of cytotoxic CD8 clonotypes in ibrutinib-treated CLL. Some clones are missing from TCRdb's copy, which holds only in-frame ones; the method was immunoSEQ multiplex PCR. The sample gives some 160,000 clones, more than 65% of which show up once; roughly 2% is in the top ten. The specimen comprised PBMCs, sampled after 12 months of ibrutinib treatment. The receptors shown here come from a human donor with chronic lymphocytic leukemia.

The rearrangement uses TRBV5-6 and TRBJ1-6; D uncertain. The V gene's germline CDR1 is SGHDT and CDR2 YYEEEE. The CDR3 length is 17 residues. Trimming left V 0 bases short and J 5 bases short, with 15 bases between. CDR3 residues: CASSLASRGRHNSPLHF. DNA for the CDR3: TGTGCCAGCAGCTTGGCTTCGCGAGGACGGCATAATTCACCCCTCCACTTT.

The CDR3 loop reads CSVSKGLEAFF. The CDR3 region has the DNA TGCAGCGTATCTAAGGGTCTCGAAGCTTTCTTT. The V call is TRBV29-1, the J call TRBJ1-1, with D unclear. V was shortened by 6 bases and J by 8 bases, with 13 bases between the two germline ends. Germline lookup yields CDR1 SQVTM and CDR2 ANQGSEA. The CDR3 runs to 11 residues.

The CDR3 is CASSRLAKDIQYF. The DNA for the CDR3 is TGTGCCAGCAGTCGGCTAGCGAAAGACATTCAGTACTTC. J is TRBJ2-4 and V is TRBV2; D might be TRBD2 (6 bases). Per the germline V gene, CDR1 is SNHLY and CDR2 is FYNNEI. With 5 bases removed from V and 8 bases from J, the gap between germline ends came to 13 bases. The CDR3 has 13 amino acids.